The text below deals with one TCR beta chain. Its specificity is not known. The record originates from a study of cytomegalovirus exposure and HLA in healthy donors. Study at large: A subsequent analysis stated that the 120 or so validation repertoires were run on the same platform as the approximately 700 first-cohort repertoires.

Regarding the study as a whole: In vitro data verified three CMV-associated chains as specific for CMV antigens. Most TCR sequences proved rare, with some public TCRs found in many donors.

V lost 2 bases and J lost 7, with 12 bases in between. CDR3 length equals 14 residues. Germline V lookup: CDR1 SGHNT, CDR2 YENEEA. Assay: immunoSEQ multiplex PCR; the TCRdb copy retains only in-frame clones and omits some. The table records some 170,000 clones, 86% of them present only once. The sample taken for sequencing was PBMCs. The rearrangement uses TRBV11-3 and TRBJ2-1, with TRBD2 as a possible D gene (5 bases). This TCR was recovered from a woman aged 25 to 39 in good health and CMV-seronegative. In nucleotides, the CDR3 is TGTGCCAGCAGCTTAAGTAATTCGGGAAATGAGCAGTTCTTC. Residues: CASSLSNSGNEQFF.